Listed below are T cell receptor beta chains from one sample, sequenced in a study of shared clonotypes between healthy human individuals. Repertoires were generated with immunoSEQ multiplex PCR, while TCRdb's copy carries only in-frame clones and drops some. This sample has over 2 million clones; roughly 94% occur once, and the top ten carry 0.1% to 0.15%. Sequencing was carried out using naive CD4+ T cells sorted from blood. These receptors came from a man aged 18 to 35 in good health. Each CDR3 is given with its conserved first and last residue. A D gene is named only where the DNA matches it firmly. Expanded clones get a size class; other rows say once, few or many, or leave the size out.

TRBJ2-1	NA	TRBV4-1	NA	TGCGCCAGCAGCCAAGATCCAAGGTACAATGAGCAGTTCTTC	CASSQDPRYNEQFF
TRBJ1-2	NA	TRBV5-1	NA	TGCGCCAGCAGCCTTACGACAGGCGATGGCTACACCTTC	CASSLTTGDGYTF
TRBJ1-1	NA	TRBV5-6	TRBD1	TGTGCCAGCAGCTTCCCCGACTCCAGGGGGGTGGACACTGAAGCTTTCTTT	CASSFPDSRGVDTEAFF
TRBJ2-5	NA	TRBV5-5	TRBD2	TGTGCCAGCAGCCTGGAAGCGGGAGGGGGTAGAGCCCAGTACTTC	CASSLEAGGGRAQYF
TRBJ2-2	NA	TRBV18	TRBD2	TGTGCCCGGGGGAGTCTAGCGGGAGCGGCGAACACCGGGGAGCTGTTTTTT	CARGSLAGAANTGELFF
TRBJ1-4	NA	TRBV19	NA	TGTGCCAGTAGTATTCGGGGAGAAAAACTGTTTTTT	CASSIRGEKLFF
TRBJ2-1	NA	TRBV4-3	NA	TGCGCCAGCAGCCAAGCGCTGCCGGGGTACAATGAGCAGTTCTTC	CASSQALPGYNEQFF
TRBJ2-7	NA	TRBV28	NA	TGTGCCAGCAGAACAGGGCCCTACGAGCAGTACTTC	CASRTGPYEQYF
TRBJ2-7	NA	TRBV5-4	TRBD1	TGTGCCAGCAGCTTTGACAGGGGTCCCTACGAGCAGTACTTC	CASSFDRGPYEQYF
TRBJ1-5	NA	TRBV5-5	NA	TGTGCCAGCAGATCTGTAGCAGGGAGCAATCAGCCCCAGCATTTT	CASRSVAGSNQPQHF
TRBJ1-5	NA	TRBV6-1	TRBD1	TGTGCCAGCTACTATCCGGGACAGGGTCAGCCCCAGCATTTT	CASYYPGQGQPQHF
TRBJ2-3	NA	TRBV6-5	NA	TGTGCCAGCAGTTACACGGGGACGCAGACCACAGATACGCAGTATTTT	CASSYTGTQTTDTQYF
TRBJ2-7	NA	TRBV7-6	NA	TGTGCCAGCAGCTTGGGGCAACCCTTCGAGCAGTACTTC	CASSLGQPFEQYF
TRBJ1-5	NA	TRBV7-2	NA	TGTGCCAGCAGCTTCGCCTCTATCCATGGAAATCAGCCCCAGCATTTT	CASSFASIHGNQPQHF
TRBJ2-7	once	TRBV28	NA	TGTGCCAGCAGAAGAGACCGTGGGTTTTCCTACGAGCAGTACTTC	CASRRDRGFSYEQYF
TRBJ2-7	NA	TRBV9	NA	TGTGCCAGCAGCGCCAGACAGGGGAGGGACGAGCAGTACTTC	CASSARQGRDEQYF
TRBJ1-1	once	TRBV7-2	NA	TGTGCCAGCAGCTTGGGCCCAGGGAGAGCTTTCTTT	CASSLGPGRAFF
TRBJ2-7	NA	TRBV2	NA	TGTGCCAGCAGTGCGGCAGGGATCATCGAGCAGTACTTC	CASSAAGIIEQYF
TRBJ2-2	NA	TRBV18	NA	TGTGCCAGCTCAGCTGTGTGGGGGCAGTCGAACACCGGGGAGCTGTTTTTT	CASSAVWGQSNTGELFF
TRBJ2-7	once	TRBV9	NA	TGTGCCAGCAGCGTCTCCGGGACACAGACCTACGAGCAGTACTTC	CASSVSGTQTYEQYF
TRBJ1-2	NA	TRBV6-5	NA	TGTGCCAGCAGTTACAGACAGGACAGAAACTATGGCTACACCTTC	CASSYRQDRNYGYTF
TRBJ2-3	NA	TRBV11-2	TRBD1	TGTGCCAGCAGCTTAGGACGGGGACAGGCGTTTCGGGATACGCAGTATTTT	CASSLGRGQAFRDTQYF
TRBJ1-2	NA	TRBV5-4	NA	TGTGCCAGCAGCTTGGCCGGGCAGGGACCCTTCTATGGCTACACCTTC	CASSLAGQGPFYGYTF
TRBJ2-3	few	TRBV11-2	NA	TGTGCCAGCAGCTTAAAAGATACGCAGTATTTT	CASSLKDTQYF
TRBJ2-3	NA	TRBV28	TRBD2	TGTGCCAGCACTCCGGGGGGGGGCGGCACAGATACGCAGTATTTT	CASTPGGGGTDTQYF
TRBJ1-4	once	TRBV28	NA	TGTGCCAGCCGCCTAGGAGAAAAACTGTTTTTT	CASRLGEKLFF
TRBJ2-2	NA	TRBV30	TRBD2	TGTGCTGGGACTAGGCGACCGAACACCGGGGAGCTGTTTTTT	CAGTRRPNTGELFF
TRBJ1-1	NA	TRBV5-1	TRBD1	TGCGCCAGCAGCTTGGCTGCAGGGGGCACTGAAGCTTTCTTT	CASSLAAGGTEAFF
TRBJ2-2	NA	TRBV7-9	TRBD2	TGTGCCAGCAGCTTTACTAGCGGGATCCCCGGGGAGCTGTTTTTT	CASSFTSGIPGELFF
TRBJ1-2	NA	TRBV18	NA	TGTGCCAGCTCAACAGACACTTCTTATGGCTACACCTTC	CASSTDTSYGYTF
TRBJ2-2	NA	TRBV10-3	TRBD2	TGTGTCGCCGGGACTAGAAACACCGGGGAGCTGTTTTTT	CVAGTRNTGELFF
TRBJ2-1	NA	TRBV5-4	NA	TGTGCCAGCAAACGAGGGGACAAACACAATGAGCAGTTCTTC	CASKRGDKHNEQFF
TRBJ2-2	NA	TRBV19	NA	TGTGCCAGTGCAAGATTGAACACCGGGGAGCTGTTTTTT	CASARLNTGELFF
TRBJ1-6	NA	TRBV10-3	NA	TGTGCCATCAGTGACGGGGGTTATAATTCACCCCTCCACTTT	CAISDGGYNSPLHF
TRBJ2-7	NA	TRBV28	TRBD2	TGTGCCAGCAGTTTAGTTCAGCGGGGGGGCCACGAGCAGTACTTC	CASSLVQRGGHEQYF
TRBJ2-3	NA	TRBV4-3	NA	TGCGCCAGCAGCCAAGATCTAGGGGGTCAGACGCAGTATTTT	CASSQDLGGQTQYF
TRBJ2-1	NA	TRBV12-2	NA	TGTGCAAGTCGCAACCCTAGCAGGGAGCAGTTCTTC	CASRNPSREQFF
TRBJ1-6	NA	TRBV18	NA	TGTGCCAGCTCACCAACAGGGAGCTCCTATAATTCACCCCTCCACTTT	CASSPTGSSYNSPLHF
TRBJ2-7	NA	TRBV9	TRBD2	TGTGCCAGCAGCGTAGGACTAGCGGGGGACTACGAGCAGTACTTC	CASSVGLAGDYEQYF
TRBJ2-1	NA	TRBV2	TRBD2	TGTGCCAGCAGGTCGGGACTAGCGTCAAATGAGCAGTTCTTC	CASRSGLASNEQFF
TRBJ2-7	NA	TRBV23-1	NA	TGCGCCAGCAGTCAAAGTCTTAGGGGGAAATACTTC	CASSQSLRGKYF
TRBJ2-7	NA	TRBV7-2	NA	TGTGCCAGCTCACACGGGGCGGGAACCTACGAGCAGTACTTC	CASSHGAGTYEQYF
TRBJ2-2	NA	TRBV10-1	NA	TGCGCCAGCAGTCCCTTTGGGGGGAACGGGGAGCTGTTTTTT	CASSPFGGNGELFF
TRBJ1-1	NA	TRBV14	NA	TGTGCCAGCAGCCTTCGGGGAAACACTGAAGCTTTCTTT	CASSLRGNTEAFF
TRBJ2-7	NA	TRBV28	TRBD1	TGTGCCAGCAGTGACGACAGGGGCCACGAGCAGTACTTC	CASSDDRGHEQYF
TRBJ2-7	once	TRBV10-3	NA	TGTGCCATCAGCCTGGGGTTCGAGCAGTACTTC	CAISLGFEQYF
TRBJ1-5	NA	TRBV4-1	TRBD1	TGCGCCAGCACCCTTGATTGGGGACAGGGATGGGGACAGCCCCAGCATTTT	CASTLDWGQGWGQPQHF
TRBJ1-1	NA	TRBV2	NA	TGTGCCAGCAGGGCCAACACTGAAGCTTTCTTT	CASRANTEAFF
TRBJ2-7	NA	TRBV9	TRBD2	TGTGCCAGCAGCCCTGAAACTGGACTAGCGGACTCCTACGAGCAGTACTTC	CASSPETGLADSYEQYF
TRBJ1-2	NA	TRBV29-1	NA	TGCAGCGTTGATGAACAGGCCCCTAACTATGGCTACACCTTC	CSVDEQAPNYGYTF
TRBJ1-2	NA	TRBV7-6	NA	TGTGCCAGCAGCCCAGTGGCAGGGGCTTATGGCTACACCTTC	CASSPVAGAYGYTF
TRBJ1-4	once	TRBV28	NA	TGTGCCAGCAGTTTTGCCGTCGCCTCAACTAATGAAAAACTGTTTTTT	CASSFAVASTNEKLFF
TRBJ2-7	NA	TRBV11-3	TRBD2	TGTGCCAGCAGCTTCCCCGGGGGGAGCGAGCAGTACTTC	CASSFPGGSEQYF
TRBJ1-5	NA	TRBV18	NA	TGTGCCAGCTCACCACAAGGAAATCAGCCCCAGCATTTT	CASSPQGNQPQHF
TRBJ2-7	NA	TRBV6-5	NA	TGTGCCAGCAGTAATCGACCGATGACCTACGAGCAGTACTTC	CASSNRPMTYEQYF
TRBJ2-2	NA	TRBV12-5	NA	TGTGCTAGTGGTTTATTCCTAACCAGCACCGGGGAGCTGTTTTTT	CASGLFLTSTGELFF
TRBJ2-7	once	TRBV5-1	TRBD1	TGCGCCAGCAGCCGGGGACAGTCCGCAGGTTACGAGCAGTACTTC	CASSRGQSAGYEQYF
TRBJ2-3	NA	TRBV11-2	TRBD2	TGTGCCAGCAGCACATTCTTTGGGACTAGCGGGGACACAGATACGCAGTATTTT	CASSTFFGTSGDTDTQYF
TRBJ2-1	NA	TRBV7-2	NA	TGTGCCAGCAGCTCGGGAGCGGCATACAATGAGCAGTTCTTC	CASSSGAAYNEQFF
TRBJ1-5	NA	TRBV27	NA	TGTGCCAGCAGTAAAAGAAATCAGCCCCAGCATTTT	CASSKRNQPQHF